Detailed here is one T cell receptor (beta chain). The sample originates from a study of OX40 agonist ivuxolimab in advanced cancers. Only in-frame clones appear in the TCRdb table, and some are missing; sequencing was by immunoSEQ multiplex PCR. The sample shows around 42,000 clones, more than 70% of them seen only once. V dropped 1 base and J dropped 4; count of bases not matched to a gene: 4. The CDR3 has 14 residues. Germline lookup yields CDR1 MNHEY and CDR2 SVGAGI. This clonotype was obtained from an adult with an advanced solid tumor such as melanoma, head and neck, liver or kidney cancer. Sequencing was performed on CD4+ or CD8+ T cells sorted from blood, taken in a trial of the OX40 agonist ivuxolimab. The chain carries TRBV6-5 and TRBJ2-7, with TRBD1 matching over 7 bases. The CDR3 DNA sequence: TGTGCCAGCAGTTACTTTCAGGGACAGTACGAGCAGTACTTC. Translating gives CASSYFQGQYEQYF.